The source of this T cell receptor (beta chain) is a study of immune cell composition in non-small cell lung cancer. At the level of the study: Lung adenocarcinoma or squamous carcinoma made up most tumours.

V shed 4 bases and J 0 bases; nucleotides not matched to a gene: 6. The CDR3 has 16 residues. Germline V gene data show CDR1 as SGHDT and CDR2 as YYEEEE. This clone is a singleton in its sample. The antigen is not known. Profiling relied on immunoSEQ multiplex PCR, and the TCRdb table lists in-frame clones only, not all of them. The data show approximately 13,000 clones, more than 65% seen once. Study observations and caveats: Tumour-associated clones >0.5% occurred in 30% to 35% of adenocarcinomas, roughly four fifths of squamous.

The source material was lung tumor tissue. The V and J genes are TRBV5-6 and TRBJ2-3, with 9 bases matching TRBD2. This clonotype was obtained from a human donor with non-small cell lung cancer. Written as DNA, the CDR3 is TGTGCCAGCAGCCCGCGACTAGCGGAGAGCACAGATACGCAGTATTTT. It is translated as CASSPRLAESTDTQYF. The full variable domain, with the rest looked up from reference TRBV5-6 and TRBJ2-3, is DAGVTQSPTHLIKTRGQQVTLRCSPKSGHDTVSWYQQALGQGPQFIFQYYEEEERQRGNFPDRFSGHQFPNYSSELNVNALLLGDSALYLCASSPRLAESTDTQYFGPGTRLTVL.